The sequence of this T cell receptor (beta chain) was determined in a study of memory CD4+ T cells and cytomegalovirus serostatus. Study-wide results and limits: 67 of 164 known CMV-associated TCRbeta sequences appeared in CD4+ memory.

Points on this clone: Its antigen remains unknown.

Single viable CD3+CD4+CD8-CD45RO+ cells were sorted as the memory CD4+ T cells. Profiling relied on immunoSEQ multiplex PCR, and the TCRdb table lists in-frame clones only, not all of them. The table has under 85,000 clones, approximately 78% seen once. Trimming stripped 2 bases from V and 3 bases from J, with 10 bases between. Per the germline V gene, CDR1 is MNHNY and CDR2 is SVGAGI (reference sequence). The CDR3 spans 14 residues. What was sequenced was memory CD4+ T cells from blood. V and J are TRBV6-6 and TRBJ2-5; D gene ambiguous. The clonotype comes from an adult in good health and CMV-seropositive. The CDR3 DNA is TGTGCCAGCAGTTACCTTAACCCGGAAGAGACCCAGTACTTC. It encodes CASSYLNPEETQYF.